These 14 T cell receptor beta chains were all obtained from the same sample, sequenced in a study of T cells in Graves' hyperthyroidism and ophthalmopathy. TCR beta CDR3 regions were amplified from RNA transcripts. First-round RT-PCR targeting the TCR CDR3 was performed with the HTBI primer set. TCRdb ran MiXCR on the multiplex PCR reads and lists one entry per CDR3 protein. The sample has about 350,000 distinct CDR3 sequences, about a sixth seen once. The sample was blood. These receptors were collected from a middle-aged woman with Graves' ophthalmopathy.

The sample holds many counts of this clonotype. V and J are TRBV19 and TRBJ2-7, with D perhaps matching TRBD2 (6 bases). The CDR3 is 14 amino acids. V was clipped by 7 bases and J by 0 bases, with 13 bases between them. Germline V lookup: CDR1 LNHDA, CDR2 SQIVND (reference sequence). CDR3 sequence (DNA): TGTGCCAGTAAGCGGGCAATTCGCTCCTACGAGCAGTACTTC. Translation gives CASKRAIRSYEQYF.

This clonotype has ten or more counts. The chain couples TRBV10-2 to TRBJ2-5, with D possibly being TRBD2 (6 bases). V was pared by 8 bases and J by 1 base, with 14 bases between. The CDR3 consists of 14 residues. Looked up from germline, CDR1 is WSHSY and CDR2 is SAAADI. Here the CDR3 DNA reads TGCGCCAGCTCTACGGGGGACTTCCAAGAGACCCAGTACTTC. Residues: CASSTGDFQETQYF.

This chain connects TRBV29-1 to TRBJ2-5, with a possible D match to TRBD2 (6 bases). V dropped 2 bases and J dropped 5 bases, with 18 bases sitting between them. The CDR3 runs 15 residues. CDR1 is SQVTM and CDR2 is ANQGSEA in the germline V gene. CDR3 sequence: CSVEWGTLEGETQYF. DNA for the CDR3: TGCAGCGTTGAATGGGGGACTCTTGAAGGGGAGACCCAGTACTTC.

The chain is built from TRBV14 and TRBJ2-7; D call uncertain. This CDR3 region has 15 residues. V was pared by 2 bases and J by 0 bases, with 11 bases between. The germline V gene encodes CDR1 SGHDN and CDR2 FVKESK. The CDR3 spells CASSQFVSSSYEQYF. For the CDR3, the DNA is TGTGCCAGCAGCCAATTTGTTTCTTCCTCCTACGAGCAGTACTTC.

This clonotype has a count of ten or more. The chain is built from TRBV10-3 and TRBJ2-2; 8 bases are shared with TRBD1. Trimming took 3 bases from V and 8 from J; bases not matched to a gene: 5. CDR1 ENHRY and CDR2 SYGVKD come from the germline V gene. This CDR3 comprises 14 residues. The CDR3 DNA is TGTGCCATCAGTGAAGGGACAGGACCTGGGGAGCTGTTTTTT. As protein: CAISEGTGPGELFF.

V is TRBV7-6 and J is TRBJ2-2, with unresolved D. Germline values: CDR1 SGHVS, CDR2 FNYEAQ. Trimming removed 2 bases from V and 6 bases from J, with 7 bases in between. The CDR3 is 13 residues long. CDR3 nucleotides: TGTGCCAGCAGCTTACGGTCCCCCGGGGAGCTGTTTTTT. Amino acids: CASSLRSPGELFF.

There are many counts of this clonotype. The chain uses TRBV3-1 and TRBJ2-2; 9 bases agree with TRBD2. J lost 2 bases, V lost 0 bases, and 7 bases had no gene match. CDR1 and CDR2 from the germline V gene are LGHDT and YNNKEL (reference sequence). This CDR3 is 18 amino acids long. CDR3 in amino acids: CASSQEIPGLANTGELFF. As DNA, the CDR3 is TGTGCCAGCAGCCAAGAGATTCCGGGACTAGCCAACACCGGGGAGCTGTTTTTT.

In its sample, this clonotype was seen a few times. The V gene is TRBV6-2 or TRBV6-3, the J gene TRBJ2-7; TRBD1 agrees at 7 bases. After removal of 1 base from V and 2 bases from J, the junction contained 5 bases not matched to a gene. The CDR3 is 15 amino acids. Per germline, CDR1 MNHEY and CDR2 SVGEGT. For the CDR3, the DNA is TGTGCCAGCAGTTACTGGGGACAGCCCACCTACGAGCAGTACTTC. This codes for CASSYWGQPTYEQYF.

The gene calls are TRBV5-1 and TRBJ2-2; 13 bases agree with TRBD2. With 4 bases clipped from V and 4 bases from J, the junction kept 7 bases outside the gene matches. CDR3 length: 17 amino acids. The germline V gene encodes CDR1 SGHRS and CDR2 YFSETQ. CDR3 sequence: CASSAGLAGVGTGELFF. CDR3 DNA: TGCGCCAGCAGCGCTGGACTAGCGGGAGTTGGCACCGGGGAGCTGTTTTTT.

This clonotype was detected ten times or more. The chain joins TRBV27 to TRBJ2-7; perhaps TRBD2 as D (6 bases). The V end lost 8 bases, the J end lost 4 bases, and 15 bases lay between the germline ends. The CDR3 spans 13 residues. Germline assignment: CDR1 MNHEY and CDR2 SMNVEV (reference sequence). The CDR3 spells CASGGGGLYEQYF. The CDR3, as DNA: TGTGCCAGCGGCGGTGGAGGGTTGTACGAGCAGTACTTC.

In its sample, this clonotype was seen many times. V usage is TRBV4-1 and J usage is TRBJ2-7, with 8 bases that match TRBD1. The germline gives CDR1 MGHRA, CDR2 YSYEKL. The CDR3 has 16 residues. The V and J ends lost 2 bases and 2 bases, in that order; junction bases with no gene match: 8. The CDR3 is CASSQPGTGNTYEQYF. The CDR3, as DNA: TGCGCCAGCAGCCAACCTGGGACAGGTAATACCTACGAGCAGTACTTC.

The chain uses TRBV6-5 and TRBJ1-2; D possibly corresponds to TRBD1 (6 bases). V was pared by 3 bases and J by 1 base, with 9 bases between. This CDR3 has 14 residues. CDR1 and CDR2 (germline): MNHEY, SVGAGI. This CDR3 is CASSYQGNNYGYTF. CDR3 DNA sequence: TGTGCCAGCAGTTATCAGGGGAATAACTATGGCTACACCTTC.

This clonotype has a count of ten or more. The J gene is TRBJ2-7, the V gene TRBV20-1; D call uncertain. The germline V and J ends were trimmed by 6 bases and 2 bases, with 11 bases remaining between them. The germline gives CDR1 DFQATT, CDR2 SNEGSKA (reference sequence). The CDR3 contains 12 residues. CDR3 amino acids: CSAETSPYEQYF. In nucleotides, the CDR3 is TGCAGTGCCGAAACATCCCCCTACGAGCAGTACTTC.

This clonotype was seen ten or more times. This chain connects TRBV13 to TRBJ2-2; weak D call: TRBD1 (6 bases). From germline, CDR1 is PRHDT and CDR2 FYEKMQ (reference sequence). This CDR3 has 12 amino acids. The germline V and J ends were trimmed by 5 bases and 5 bases, with 6 bases remaining between them. CDR3 bases: TGTGCCAGCAGCCAGGGGACCGGGGAGCTGTTTTTT. This translates into CASSQGTGELFF.